This T cell receptor (beta chain) was captured by sequencing in a study of cytomegalovirus exposure and HLA in healthy donors. Study details: Early release data held 85 million or so unique TCRs from HLA-typed donors.

The V gene's germline CDR1 is SGHTA and CDR2 FQGNSA. V was pared by 2 bases and J by 1 base, with 12 bases between. The CDR3 length is 16 residues. Study conclusions and caveats: In a later analysis, HLA-C alleles had the fewest associated TCRs, DRB1 alleles the most.

In regard to this clone: What it binds is unknown.

PCR amplification relied on 60 Vbeta primers (plus 13 Jbeta primers). Repertoires were generated with immunoSEQ multiplex PCR, while TCRdb's copy carries only in-frame clones and drops some. The sample comprises 160,000 or so clones, more than 65% of which are singletons, and roughly 9.3% rests with the top ten. This chain uses TRBV7-2 with TRBJ1-5; no firm D call. This clonotype was obtained from a man aged 18 to 29 in good health and CMV-seropositive. The sequencing sample was made of PBMCs. The CDR3: CASSLSWARSNQPQHF. DNA of the CDR3: TGTGCCAGCAGCTTATCATGGGCCAGGAGCAATCAGCCCCAGCATTTT.